These 10 T cell receptor beta chains originate from one sample sequenced in a study of cytomegalovirus exposure and HLA in healthy donors. TCRdb keeps only in-frame clones here, not all; method: immunoSEQ multiplex PCR. This table holds approximately 53,000 clones, about 90% found once. The sequenced material came from PBMCs. These receptors were obtained from a man aged 18 to 30 in good health and CMV-seronegative.

This clone showed up just a few times. This chain links TRBV6-6 with TRBJ1-3, with 12 bases lining up with TRBD1. Germline CDR1 is MNHNY and CDR2 is SVGAGI (reference sequence). The CDR3 consists of 15 residues. V lost 6 bases and J lost 5; bases outside the gene matches: 5. Here the CDR3 reads CASSLGQGARNTIYF. CDR3 sequence (DNA): TGTGCCAGCAGCCTGGGACAGGGGGCTAGAAACACCATATATTTT.

This rearrangement joins TRBV5-1 to TRBJ2-3, with D perhaps matching TRBD2 (6 bases). Trimming cost V 2 bases and J 1 base, with 14 bases left between them. Looked up from germline, CDR1 is SGHRS and CDR2 is YFSETQ. This CDR3 comprises 16 residues. For the CDR3, the DNA is TGCGCCAGCAGCTTAGAGGAGGGCCGCGGCACAGATACGCAGTATTTT. Translating it yields CASSLEEGRGTDTQYF. Supplemented by reference TRBV5-1 and TRBJ2-3, the full variable domain reads KAGVTQTPRYLIKTRGQQVTLSCSPISGHRSVSWYQQTPGQGLQFLFEYFSETQRNKGNFPGRFSGRQFSNSRSEMNVSTLELGDSALYLCASSLEEGRGTDTQYFGPGTRLTVL.

This clone has just one count. This chain links TRBV28 with TRBJ2-5; a possible D gene is TRBD2 (6 bases). CDR1 and CDR2 (germline): MDHEN, SYDVKM. CDR3 size: 14 residues. Trimming pared 10 bases from V and 5 bases from J, leaving 20 bases between. The CDR3 spells CATRQRGGTETQYF. Here the CDR3 DNA reads TGTGCCACCAGACAACGGGGCGGGACGGAGACCCAGTACTTC.

The rearrangement joins TRBV6-5 to TRBJ2-5; no definite D call. This CDR3 is 15 amino acids long. Germline CDR1 MNHEY, CDR2 SVGAGI. V was cut by 0 bases and J by 2 bases, with 10 bases left in between. The CDR3 bases are TGTGCCAGCAGTTACTCGAACAGCCAACAAGAGACCCAGTACTTC. Residues: CASSYSNSQQETQYF.

This clone was detected only once. This chain links TRBV11-2 with TRBJ2-1, with 8 bases fitting TRBD1. CDR3 size: 14 residues. Germline values: CDR1 SGHAT, CDR2 FQNNGV. V gave up 5 bases and J gave up 4 bases; unmatched junction bases: 4. The CDR3 DNA reads as TGTGCCAGCAGCGACAGGGGACGATACAATGAGCAGTTCTTC. Translated, it gives CASSDRGRYNEQFF.

This clone was seen a single time. The rearrangement links TRBV28 to TRBJ1-2, with TRBD1 identical over 7 bases. CDR3 length: 15 residues. In germline, CDR1 is MDHEN, CDR2 SYDVKM. The trim removed 5 bases at V and 1 base at J, leaving 7 bases unmatched. Here the CDR3 reads CASSRGDRDNYGYTF. The DNA of the CDR3 is TGTGCCAGCAGTAGGGGGGACAGAGATAACTATGGCTACACCTTC.

This chain joins TRBV29-1 and TRBJ2-3; tentative D call: TRBD1 (6 bases). This CDR3 has 13 residues. Per germline, CDR1 SQVTM and CDR2 ANQGSEA. The V and J ends lost 7 bases and 2 bases respectively, with 13 bases between them. In nucleotides, the CDR3 is TGCAGCGCCAGCCAGGGGTACACAGATACGCAGTATTTT. It encodes CSASQGYTDTQYF.

This chain joins TRBV30 and TRBJ1-5; 8 nucleotides match TRBD1. Germline CDR1 and CDR2: GTSNPN and SVGIG (reference sequence). The CDR3 has 17 residues. The trim removed 3 bases at V and 2 bases at J, leaving 12 bases unmatched. CDR3 sequence: CAWSPRTGSPRNQPQHF. The CDR3 DNA is TGTGCCTGGAGCCCCCGGACAGGGTCACCGCGCAATCAGCCCCAGCATTTT.

This clone has only one observation. The V call is TRBV28, the J call TRBJ1-4; D is unclear. The CDR3 has 16 amino acids. Germline CDR1 reads MDHEN; CDR2 reads SYDVKM. V shed 6 bases and J shed 1 base, with 15 bases lying between them. CDR3: CASSPGSAETNEKLFF. The CDR3 DNA is TGTGCCAGCAGCCCCGGGAGTGCGGAAACTAATGAAAAACTGTTTTTT.

The chain combines TRBV2 with TRBJ2-1; the match to TRBD2 covers 14 bases. The V gene end was trimmed by 8 bases and the J gene end by 6 bases; junction bases not matched to a gene: 6. Germline values: CDR1 SNHLY, CDR2 FYNNEI. There are 15 residues in the CDR3. CDR3 region: CASSGLAGVSNEQFF. CDR3 sequence (DNA): TGTGCCAGCTCGGGACTAGCGGGAGTCTCCAATGAGCAGTTCTTC.